This T cell receptor beta chain derives from a study of graft-versus-host responses after intestinal transplantation. Study-wide context: In this cohort, recipients had multivisceral, liver-intestinal, or isolated intestinal transplants.

Only in-frame clones appear in the TCRdb table, and some are missing; sequencing was by immunoSEQ multiplex PCR. The sample includes 75,000 to 100,000 clones, roughly 91% seen only once; the top ten take less than 0.6%. For this clone: Its antigen remains unknown.

Germline V CDR1 and CDR2: SEHNR, FQNEAQ (reference sequence). The CDR3 has 14 amino acids. V lost 6 bases and J lost 0, with 12 bases in between. Study results and caveats: Present in recipient marrow, GvH clones included some that appeared first in ileum or blood.

The material was unstimulated CD8+ T cells sorted from spleen or lymph node cells, obtained before intestinal transplant. The TCR originated in a human donor who received an intestinal transplant. V gene TRBV7-9 combines with J gene TRBJ2-7, with D possibly being TRBD1 (6 bases). The CDR3 spells CASRGDISSYEQYF. The CDR3 nucleotides read TGTGCCAGCAGGGGGGACATTTCCTCCTACGAGCAGTACTTC.